This T cell receptor (beta chain) was profiled in a study of T cells in Graves' hyperthyroidism and ophthalmopathy. Authors of the study amplified TCR beta CDR3 regions from RNA transcripts. Researchers ran a first-round RT-PCR on the TCR CDR3 using the HTBI primer set. TCRdb itself ran the multiplex PCR reads through MiXCR, one entry per CDR3 protein. The sample yields around 500,000 distinct CDR3 sequences, around 15% seen once. This receptor was taken from a woman in her twenties or thirties with Graves' ophthalmopathy. The sample consisted of blood.

Here the CDR3 reads CASSLVRAGDETQYF. The CDR3 DNA sequence: TGTGCCAGCAGCTTAGTTCGGGCAGGGGATGAGACCCAGTACTTC. The rearrangement links TRBV7-9 to TRBJ2-5, with TRBD1 as a possible D gene (6 bases). The CDR3 covers 15 residues. CDR1 and CDR2 from the germline V gene are SEHNR and FQNEAQ (reference sequence). The V end lost 1 base, the J end lost 5 bases, and 14 bases lay between the germline ends.